One T cell receptor (beta chain) is described in this entry. The sample is drawn from a study of T cells in tumors after PD-1 blockade. Data came from immunoSEQ multiplex PCR; TCRdb stores just in-frame clones and leaves some out. The sample yields around 45,000 clones, more than 60% seen once. V was trimmed by 1 base and J by 0 bases, leaving 13 bases between them. CDR1 and CDR2 (germline): MNHNS, SASEGT. The CDR3 runs 16 residues. The sequenced sample was PBMCs, obtained before anti-PD-1 therapy. This chain joins TRBV6-1 and TRBJ2-7; D is possibly TRBD2 (5 bases). The TCR originated in a human donor with advanced basal cell or squamous cell carcinoma (not recorded which). Written as DNA, the CDR3 is TGTGCCAGCAGTGAAGGGGTGCGGGTTGGCTCCTACGAGCAGTACTTC. Amino acid sequence: CASSEGVRVGSYEQYF.